This T cell receptor (beta chain) emerged from a study of T cell responses to AZD1222 COVID-19 vaccine. Study conclusions and caveats: Across the whole spike, CD4 TCRs peaked at regions 160-218 and 743-854. Donors skewed white British and female; clonal diversity was possibly underestimated.

Profiling relied on immunoSEQ multiplex PCR, and the TCRdb table lists in-frame clones only, not all of them. Here the sample spans 150,000 to 200,000 clones, roughly 93% being singletons. The CDR3 has 14 residues. V trimming: 5 bases; J trimming: 3 bases; junction bases outside the gene matches: 4. CDR1 is LNHNV, CDR2 YYDKDF, per germline (reference sequence). Points on this clone: Its antigen remains unidentified.

The specimen comprised peripheral blood, sampled on day 0 of AZD1222 vaccination. The chain joins TRBV15 to TRBJ2-4, with 7 bases matching TRBD1. The source of this sequence is an adult in good health. The DNA of the CDR3 is TGTGCCACCAGCCGGGACAGCCTCAAAAACATTCAGTACTTC. This gives the protein CATSRDSLKNIQYF.